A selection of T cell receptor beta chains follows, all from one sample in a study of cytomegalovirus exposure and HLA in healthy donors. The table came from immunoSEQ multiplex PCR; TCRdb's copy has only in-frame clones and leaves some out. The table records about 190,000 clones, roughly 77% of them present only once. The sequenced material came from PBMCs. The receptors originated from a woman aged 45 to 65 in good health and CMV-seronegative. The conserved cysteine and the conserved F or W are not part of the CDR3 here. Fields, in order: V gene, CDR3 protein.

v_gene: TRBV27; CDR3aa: ASSPHLQFTAYEQY
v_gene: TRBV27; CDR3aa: ASSLSGRLGTDTQY
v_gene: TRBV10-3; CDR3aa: AISGHPNTEAF
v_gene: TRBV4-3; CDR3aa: ASSHRQGRSYEQY
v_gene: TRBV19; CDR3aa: ASSPNIYSNQPQH
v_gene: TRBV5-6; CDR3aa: ASSLGQGETQY
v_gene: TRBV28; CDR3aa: ASSPTGVSNQPQH
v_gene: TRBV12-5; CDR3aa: ASGQGTSGGATGETQY
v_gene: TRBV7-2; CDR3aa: ASSLGGRKKNTGELF
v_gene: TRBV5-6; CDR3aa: ASSSNPTSNTGELF
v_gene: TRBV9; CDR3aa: ASSGGNNPVLRF
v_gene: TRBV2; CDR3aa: ASEGQGTGYEQY
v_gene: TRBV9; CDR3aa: ASSGLGGSSTDTQY
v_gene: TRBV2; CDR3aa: ASNFLAGSTDTQY
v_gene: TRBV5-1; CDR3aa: ASSVPGQGDSDTQY